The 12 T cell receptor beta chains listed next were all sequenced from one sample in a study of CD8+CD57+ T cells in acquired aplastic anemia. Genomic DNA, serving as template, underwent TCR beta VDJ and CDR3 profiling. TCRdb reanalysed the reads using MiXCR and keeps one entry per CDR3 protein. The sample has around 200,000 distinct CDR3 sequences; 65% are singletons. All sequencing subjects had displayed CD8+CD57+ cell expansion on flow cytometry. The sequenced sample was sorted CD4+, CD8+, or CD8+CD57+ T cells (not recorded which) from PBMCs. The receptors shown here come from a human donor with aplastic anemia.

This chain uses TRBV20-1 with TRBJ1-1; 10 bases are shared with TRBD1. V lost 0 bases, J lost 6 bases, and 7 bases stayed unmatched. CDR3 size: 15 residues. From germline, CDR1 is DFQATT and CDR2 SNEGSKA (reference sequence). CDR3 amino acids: CSARDVDRGPSEAFF. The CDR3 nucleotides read TGCAGTGCTAGAGATGTAGACAGGGGGCCCTCTGAAGCTTTCTTT.

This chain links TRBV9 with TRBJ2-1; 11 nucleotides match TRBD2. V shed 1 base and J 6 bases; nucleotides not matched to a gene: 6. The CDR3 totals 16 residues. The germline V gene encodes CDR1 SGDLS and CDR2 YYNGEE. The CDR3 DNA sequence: TGTGCCAGCAGCGTAACGGCTAGCGGGGGGCGCAATGAGCAGTTCTTC. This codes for CASSVTASGGRNEQFF.

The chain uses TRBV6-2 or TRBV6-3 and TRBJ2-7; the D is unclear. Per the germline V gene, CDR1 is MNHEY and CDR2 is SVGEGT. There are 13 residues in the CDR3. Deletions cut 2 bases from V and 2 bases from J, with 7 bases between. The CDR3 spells CASSYGGTYEQYF. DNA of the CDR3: TGTGCCAGCAGTTACGGCGGAACCTACGAGCAGTACTTC.

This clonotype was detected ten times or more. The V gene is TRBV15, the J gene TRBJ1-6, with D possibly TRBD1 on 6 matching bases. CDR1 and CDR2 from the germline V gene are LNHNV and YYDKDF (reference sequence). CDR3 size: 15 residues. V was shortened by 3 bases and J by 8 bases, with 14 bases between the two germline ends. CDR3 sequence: CATSRYTSGDSPLHF. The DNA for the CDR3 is TGTGCCACCAGCAGGTACACTTCAGGGGATTCACCCCTCCACTTT. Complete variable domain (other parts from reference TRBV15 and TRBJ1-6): DAMVIQNPRYQVTQFGKPVTLSCSQTLNHNVMYWYQQKSSQAPKLLFHYYDKDFNNEADTPDNFQSRRPNTSFCFLDIRSPGLGDTAMYLCATSRYTSGDSPLHFGNGTRLTVT.

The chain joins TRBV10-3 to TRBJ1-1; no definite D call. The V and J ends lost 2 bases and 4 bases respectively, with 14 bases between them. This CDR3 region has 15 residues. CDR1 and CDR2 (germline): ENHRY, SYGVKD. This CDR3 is CAISEQNGGATEAFF. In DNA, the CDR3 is TGTGCCATCAGTGAGCAGAATGGAGGTGCCACTGAAGCTTTCTTT.

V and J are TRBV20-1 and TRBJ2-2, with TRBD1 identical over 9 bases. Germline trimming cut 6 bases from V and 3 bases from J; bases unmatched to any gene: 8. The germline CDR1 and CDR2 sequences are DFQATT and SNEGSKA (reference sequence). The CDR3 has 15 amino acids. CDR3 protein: CSARKGDRDTGELFF. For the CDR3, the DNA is TGCAGTGCCCGAAAGGGGGACAGGGACACCGGGGAGCTGTTTTTT.

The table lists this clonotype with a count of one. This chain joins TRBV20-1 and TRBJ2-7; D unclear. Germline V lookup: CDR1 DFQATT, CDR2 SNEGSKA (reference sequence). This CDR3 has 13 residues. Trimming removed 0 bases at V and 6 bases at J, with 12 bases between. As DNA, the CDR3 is TGCAGTGCTAGAGATCAAATTTTCCGCGAGCAGTACTTC. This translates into CSARDQIFREQYF.

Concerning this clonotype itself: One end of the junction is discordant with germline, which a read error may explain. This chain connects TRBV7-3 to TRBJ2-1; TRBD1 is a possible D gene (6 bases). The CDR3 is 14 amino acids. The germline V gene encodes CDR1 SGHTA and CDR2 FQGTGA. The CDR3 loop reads CASSLRDNYNEQLF. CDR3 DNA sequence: TGTGCCAGCAGCTTAAGGGACAACTACAATGAGCAGTTATTC. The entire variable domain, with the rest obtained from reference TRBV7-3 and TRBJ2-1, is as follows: GAGVSQTPSNKVTEKGKYVELRCDPISGHTALYWYRQSLGQGPEFLIYFQGTGAADDSGLPNDRFFAVRPEGSVSTLKIQRTERGDSAVYLCASSLRDNYNEQLFGPGTRLTVL.

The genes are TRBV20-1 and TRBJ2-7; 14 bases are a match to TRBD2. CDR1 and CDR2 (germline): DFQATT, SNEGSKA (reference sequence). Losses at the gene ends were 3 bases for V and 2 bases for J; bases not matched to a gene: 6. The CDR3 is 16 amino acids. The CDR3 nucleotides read TGCAGTGCTAGGGGGGGGACTAGCGGGAGTACCTACGAGCAGTACTTC. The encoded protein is CSARGGTSGSTYEQYF.

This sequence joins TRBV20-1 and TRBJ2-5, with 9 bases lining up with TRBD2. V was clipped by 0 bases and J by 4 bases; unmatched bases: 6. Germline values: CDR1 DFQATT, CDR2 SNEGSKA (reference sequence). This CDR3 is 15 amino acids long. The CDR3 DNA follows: TGCAGTGCTAGAGATCCTAGCGGGAACGGAGAGACCCAGTACTTC. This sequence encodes CSARDPSGNGETQYF.

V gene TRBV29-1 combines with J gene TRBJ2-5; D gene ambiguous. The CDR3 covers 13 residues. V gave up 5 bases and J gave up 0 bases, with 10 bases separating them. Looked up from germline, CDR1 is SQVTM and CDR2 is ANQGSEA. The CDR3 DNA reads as TGCAGCGTTATAGCAGGCTACCAAGAGACCCAGTACTTC. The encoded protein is CSVIAGYQETQYF.

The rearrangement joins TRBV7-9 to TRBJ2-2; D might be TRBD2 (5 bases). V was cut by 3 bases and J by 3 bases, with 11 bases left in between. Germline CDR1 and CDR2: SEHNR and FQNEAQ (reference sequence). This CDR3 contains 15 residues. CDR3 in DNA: TGTGCCAGCAGCTTTGTCGGGGTTTACACCGGGGAGCTGTTTTTT. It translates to CASSFVGVYTGELFF.